Shown below are 23 T cell receptor beta chains from a single sample sequenced in a study of T cell repertoires in cytomegalovirus infection. No antigen has been assigned to these receptors. Using its own MiXCR run on the reads, TCRdb lists one record per CDR3 protein. Counted here are around 900,000 distinct CDR3 sequences, roughly 30% occurring once; the ten biggest clones make up around 15%. Sequenced material: cultured CD8+ T cells from PBMCs, taken from culture after CMV antigen stimulation. These receptors all come from a human donor in good health (CMV status not recorded). Some clones in this sample may be carry-over from other donors' samples.

V and J are TRBV11-2 and TRBJ2-5, with 13 positions matching TRBD2. Germline trimming cut 3 bases from V and 0 bases from J; bases unmatched to any gene: 4. The CDR3 is made up of 17 amino acids. Germline CDR1 reads SGHAT; CDR2 reads FQNNGV. The CDR3 spells CASSFWTSGGDQETQYF. For the CDR3, the DNA is TGTGCCAGCAGCTTCTGGACTAGCGGGGGTGACCAAGAGACCCAGTACTTC.

The chain uses TRBV7-9 and TRBJ1-1; tentative D call: TRBD1 (6 bases). Between the trimmed V and J ends, which lost 5 bases and 5 bases, there was a span of 15 bases. Germline assignment: CDR1 SEHNR and CDR2 FQNEAQ (reference sequence). This CDR3 contains 14 residues. CDR3 nucleotides: TGTGCCAGCAGCGCGCCCGAGGGGGGGACTGAAGCTTTCTTT. It codes for CASSAPEGGTEAFF.

This sequence joins TRBV19 and TRBJ2-2, with D maybe TRBD1 (6 bases). The CDR3 length is 15 residues. Germline CDR1 is LNHDA and CDR2 is SQIVND (reference sequence). V lost 5 bases and J lost 2, with 12 bases in between. The CDR3: CASSWDIGNTGELFF. The CDR3 DNA sequence: TGTGCCAGTAGTTGGGACATCGGAAACACCGGGGAGCTGTTTTTT.

The V call is TRBV9, the J call TRBJ1-1, with TRBD1 as a possible D gene (5 bases). Between the trimmed V and J ends, which lost 5 bases and 11 bases, there was a span of 13 bases. Germline CDR1 and CDR2: SGDLS and YYNGEE. The CDR3 is 11 amino acids. In nucleotides, the CDR3 is TGTGCCAGCAGACCGGGGGGTAGGGCTTTCTTT. Its protein product is CASRPGGRAFF.

The table lists this clonotype with a few counts. V usage is TRBV11-2 and J usage is TRBJ2-4; D unclear. V lost 4 bases and J 0 bases, leaving 10 bases between the germline ends. Per the germline V gene, CDR1 is SGHAT and CDR2 is FQNNGV. This CDR3 region has 15 residues. CDR3 residues: CASSSYPLAKNIQYF. The CDR3 region has the DNA TGTGCCAGCAGCTCATATCCCCTAGCCAAAAACATTCAGTACTTC.

This clonotype occurred a few times. The J gene is TRBJ2-5, the V gene TRBV15; D unclear. The CDR3 consists of 14 residues. The germline V gene has CDR1 LNHNV and CDR2 YYDKDF (reference sequence). Trimming cost V 0 bases and J 5 bases, with 10 bases left between them. The chain's CDR3 is CATSRDPGVETQYF. The CDR3 DNA sequence: TGTGCCACCAGCAGAGATCCTGGGGTGGAGACCCAGTACTTC.

CDR3 DNA sequence: TGTGCCAGCAGCTTAGGAACGTGGAATGAGCAGTTCTTC. Its protein product is CASSLGTWNEQFF. The V and J genes are TRBV7-6 and TRBJ2-1, with no clear D. CDR1 SGHVS and CDR2 FNYEAQ come from the germline V gene. There are 13 residues in the CDR3. Trimming removed 1 base at V and 7 bases at J, with 8 bases between.

A remark on this clonotype: At one end, the junction sequence differs from germline, possibly due to a read error. The rearrangement joins TRBV7-4 to TRBJ2-3; D is unresolved. Per germline, CDR1 SGHVT and CDR2 SQSDAQ. The length of the CDR3 is 13 residues. CDR3 sequence reads: CVSLHSSTDTQYF. Written as DNA, the CDR3 is TGTGTCAGCCTCCACAGTTCCACAGATACGCAGTATTTT.

The chain recombines TRBV10-3 with TRBJ1-2; D is unclear. V lost 11 bases to trimming and J lost 13 bases, with 23 bases between them. This CDR3 is 12 amino acids long. Germline-derived CDR1 and CDR2 are ENHRY and SYGVKD. In DNA, the CDR3 is TGTGCCGCACGGGCTGACCCCGTATTCCTCACCTTC. It yields the protein CAARADPVFLTF.

This chain links TRBV20-1 with TRBJ1-5; TRBD1 might be the D (6 bases). CDR1 DFQATT and CDR2 SNEGSKA come from the germline V gene (reference sequence). V lost 1 base and J 5 bases, leaving 24 bases between the germline ends. The length of the CDR3 is 18 residues. CDR3 in amino acids: CSARGINLRTERDQPQHF. The DNA for the CDR3 is TGCAGTGCTAGAGGTATTAACTTGAGGACAGAGAGGGATCAGCCCCAGCATTTT.

V and J are TRBV19 and TRBJ2-3; TRBD2 is a possible D gene (6 bases). V gave up 7 bases and J gave up 5 bases, with 10 bases separating them. This CDR3 contains 12 residues. Per the germline V gene, CDR1 is LNHDA and CDR2 is SQIVND (reference sequence). DNA of the CDR3: TGTGCCAGTACTGGGAGGATAGATACGCAGTATTTT. It codes for CASTGRIDTQYF.

As regards this clonotype: This clone may be a read error of a much larger clone one base away. The genes are TRBV5-7 and TRBJ2-3; D is unclear. The J call may be wrong; the DNA end is better matched by TRBJ1-5. TRBV5-7 has ORF status, its function being uncertain. CDR3 length equals 16 residues. CDR3 in DNA: TGTGCCAGCAGCTCCCCCCCATTAGTAGGCACAGATACGCAGCATTTT. This encodes CASSSPPLVGTDTQHF.

This sequence joins TRBV4-3 and TRBJ1-6; D may be TRBD1 (5 bases). CDR1 and CDR2 from the germline V gene are LGHNA and YSLEER. The CDR3 loop spans 15 amino acids. Trimming stripped 1 base from V and 10 bases from J, with 14 bases between. The CDR3 is CASSQGRGLYSPLHF. CDR3 nucleotide sequence: TGCGCCAGCAGCCAAGGCCGGGGCCTGTACTCACCCCTCCACTTT.

This clonotype was detected a few times. The V call is TRBV12-3 or TRBV12-4, the J call TRBJ2-3; D call uncertain. This CDR3 has 14 residues. V was shortened by 3 bases and J by 7 bases, with 14 bases between the two germline ends. The chain's CDR3 is CASSLVAGLNTQYF. CDR3 DNA: TGTGCCAGCAGTTTGGTGGCAGGATTGAATACGCAGTATTTT.

This clonotype was counted between two and nine times. The rearrangement joins TRBV7-8 to TRBJ2-3, with 7 bases matching TRBD2. Germline V gene sequence: CDR1 SGHVS, CDR2 FQNEAQ. V was clipped by 4 bases and J by 4 bases; unmatched bases: 8. The CDR3 consists of 15 residues. The CDR3 protein is CASSSLRGRADTQYF. CDR3 DNA: TGTGCCAGCAGCTCCCTGCGGGGGAGAGCAGATACGCAGTATTTT. Full variable domain (rest looked up from reference TRBV7-8 and TRBJ2-3): GAGVSQSPRYKVAKRGQDVALRCDPISGHVSLFWYQQALGQGPEFLTYFQNEAQLDKSGLPSDRFFAERPEGSVSTLKIQRTQQEDSAVYLCASSSLRGRADTQYFGPGTRLTVL.

This chain links TRBV6-5 with TRBJ1-4, with 7 bases matching TRBD1. J gave up 4 bases and V 4 bases, and 3 bases lay outside the gene matches. CDR1 is MNHEY, CDR2 SVGAGI, per germline. This CDR3 comprises 14 residues. CDR3 in amino acids: CASSLGQDNEKLFF. CDR3 bases: TGTGCCAGCAGTTTAGGACAGGATAATGAAAAACTGTTTTTT.

This clonotype has more than one count but fewer than ten. The rearrangement links TRBV27 to TRBJ1-4, with TRBD1 matching over 9 bases. This CDR3 region has 15 residues. Germline V gene data show CDR1 as MNHEY and CDR2 as SMNVEV (reference sequence). The V gene end was trimmed by 4 bases and the J gene end by 8 bases; junction bases not matched to a gene: 8. The CDR3 is CASSSWTGEGEKLFF. CDR3 in DNA: TGTGCCAGCAGTTCATGGACAGGGGAGGGGGAAAAACTGTTTTTT.

This clonotype was counted many times. The CDR3 nucleotides read TGTGCCAGCAGCTCTAGGACTAGCGGGGGGACGGAGACCCAGTACTTC. Its protein product is CASSSRTSGGTETQYF. The chain joins TRBV7-8 to TRBJ2-5; 14 bases are shared with TRBD2. After removal of 4 bases from V and 5 bases from J, the junction contained 6 bases not matched to a gene. From germline, CDR1 is SGHVS and CDR2 FQNEAQ. The CDR3 is 16 residues long.

This clonotype was seen many times. This chain uses TRBV12-3 or TRBV12-4 with TRBJ1-5, with a weak D call TRBD1 (5 bases). V was shortened by 3 bases and J by 4 bases, with 13 bases between the two germline ends. The length of the CDR3 is 15 residues. CDR3 region: CASSFGSGRNQPQHF. Written as DNA, the CDR3 is TGTGCCAGCAGTTTTGGGTCAGGGCGTAATCAGCCCCAGCATTTT.

The sample holds a few counts of this clonotype. This chain links TRBV28 with TRBJ2-1; D is possibly TRBD2 (5 bases). Germline values: CDR1 MDHEN, CDR2 SYDVKM. The CDR3 totals 14 residues. With 3 bases removed from V and 9 bases from J, the gap between germline ends came to 15 bases. The CDR3 coding sequence is TGTGCCAGCAGTTTTCCCCCCGGGGTTAGTGAGCAGTTCTTC. Translation: CASSFPPGVSEQFF.

This clonotype was observed at least ten times. As DNA, the CDR3 is TGTGCCAGCAGCTTAGGGCCGGGACAGCGGACAGGAGACTATGGCTACACCTTC. As protein: CASSLGPGQRTGDYGYTF. This chain connects TRBV7-6 to TRBJ1-2; 7 nucleotides match TRBD1. CDR3 size: 18 residues. The germline V gene encodes CDR1 SGHVS and CDR2 FNYEAQ. V lost 1 base to trimming and J lost 3 bases; unmatched junction nucleotides: 14.

This chain links TRBV6-6 with TRBJ2-3; the match to TRBD1 covers 10 bases. Looked up from germline, CDR1 is MNHNY and CDR2 is SVGAGI (reference sequence). V lost 7 bases, J lost 5 bases, and 6 bases stayed unmatched. The CDR3 has 14 residues. CDR3 sequence reads: CASTDRGRGDTQYF. The CDR3 DNA is TGTGCCAGCACAGACAGGGGGCGGGGAGATACGCAGTATTTT.

This clonotype was counted once. This may stem from a read error, because a much larger clone lies one nucleotide away. The V and J genes are TRBV7-6 and TRBJ1-4; D gene uncertain. CDR1 is SGHVS and CDR2 is FNYEAQ in the germline V gene. The length of the CDR3 is 13 residues. CDR3 nucleotides: TGTGCTAGCAGCTTATCCAAGGGTGAAAAACTGTTTTTT. It codes for CASSLSKGEKLFF.